These T cell receptor beta chains were read from a single sample in a study of cytomegalovirus exposure and HLA in healthy donors. Data came from immunoSEQ multiplex PCR; TCRdb stores just in-frame clones and leaves some out. The table shows under 250,000 clones, with approximately 78% occurring only once. The specimen sequenced was PBMCs. The receptors were gathered from a male donor in good health and CMV-seronegative. CDR3s include the opening cysteine and the closing phenylalanine or tryptophan. The D gene is left open where the match is weak. Size is omitted from some rows. Given values are once, few, many or a class for expanded clones.

v_call	clone_size	j_call	cdr3_length	d_call	cdr3_aa	cdr3_nt
TRBV12-2	NA	TRBJ2-4	14	NA	CASRVLAGKNIQYF	TGTGCAAGTCGGGTACTAGCGGGCAAAAACATTCAGTACTTC
TRBV27	once	TRBJ1-2	16	NA	CASRLAGGPGSNGYTF	TGTGCCAGCAGATTGGCAGGAGGCCCCGGTAGCAACGGCTACACCTTC
TRBV10-2	NA	TRBJ2-3	15	NA	CASSPGTSEPDTQYF	TGCGCCAGCAGCCCCGGGACTTCCGAGCCGGATACGCAGTATTTT
TRBV6-1	once	TRBJ2-6	16	NA	CASSVGQLAGANVLTF	TGTGCCAGCAGTGTTGGACAGTTGGCTGGGGCCAACGTCCTGACTTTC
TRBV5-6	NA	TRBJ2-1	15	TRBD2	CASSLGGGSPKGQFF	TGTGCCAGCAGCTTGGGGGGAGGGAGCCCTAAAGGGCAGTTCTTC
TRBV7-9	NA	TRBJ1-5	16	NA	CSSSFISTSSNQPQHF	TGTTCCAGCAGCTTTATTTCTACCTCTAGCAATCAGCCCCAGCATTTT
TRBV29-1	NA	TRBJ2-7	14	TRBD1	CSAITGTGVYEQYF	TGCAGCGCCATCACCGGGACAGGAGTCTACGAGCAGTACTTC
TRBV7-8	few	TRBJ2-1	15	TRBD2	CASSLALVGGRQQFF	TGTGCCAGCAGCTTAGCATTGGTCGGCGGGAGACAGCAGTTCTTC
TRBV5-4	NA	TRBJ1-3	14	NA	CASSGRNSGNTIYF	TGTGCCAGCAGCGGCAGAAACTCTGGAAACACCATATATTTT
TRBV2	few	TRBJ2-2	15	TRBD2	CASRRLAGGSGELFF	TGTGCCAGCAGGAGACTAGCGGGAGGGTCCGGGGAGCTGTTTTTT
TRBV5-1	NA	TRBJ1-4	15	TRBD1	CASSSLTGGQEKLFF	TGCGCCAGCAGCTCCCTGACAGGGGGTCAAGAAAAACTGTTTTTT
TRBV19	NA	TRBJ2-7	19	NA	CASSIVKGDGFGVYYEQYF	TGTGCCAGTAGTATAGTCAAGGGGGACGGGTTTGGGGTTTACTACGAGCAGTACTTC
TRBV19	NA	TRBJ1-2	13	TRBD1	CASSVTGDYGYTF	TGTGCCAGTAGTGTGACAGGGGACTATGGCTACACCTTC
TRBV19	NA	TRBJ2-7	16	TRBD2	CASSRGLAGGIYEQYF	TGTGCCAGTAGTAGGGGACTAGCGGGAGGTATCTACGAGCAGTACTTC
TRBV28	once	TRBJ1-4	15	NA	CASSLSGQPGEKLFF	TGTGCCAGCAGTTTGTCCGGACAGCCGGGGGAAAAACTGTTTTTT
TRBV21-1	NA	TRBJ1-3	13	NA	CASHRGPGNTIYF	TGTGCCAGCCACAGGGGCCCCGGAAACACCATATATTTT
TRBV9	NA	TRBJ2-3	15	NA	CASSVLQRTTDTQYF	TGTGCCAGCAGCGTATTGCAGCGGACCACAGATACGCAGTATTTT
TRBV10-3	NA	TRBJ2-7	16	TRBD1	CAISESDRGIPYEQYF	TGTGCCATCAGTGAGTCCGACAGGGGGATACCCTACGAGCAGTACTTC
TRBV28	NA	TRBJ2-3	14	TRBD1	CASSRTGGADTQYF	TGTGCCAGCAGTAGGACAGGGGGGGCAGATACGCAGTATTTT
TRBV7-8	NA	TRBJ1-6	16	TRBD1	CASSSEGQGFHSPLHF	TGTGCCAGCAGCTCTGAGGGACAGGGTTTCCATTCACCCCTCCACTTT
TRBV7-6	NA	TRBJ2-7	12	NA	CASSLFSYEQYF	TGTGCCAGCAGCTTATTTTCGTACGAGCAGTACTTC
TRBV9	NA	TRBJ2-7	14	NA	CASSESPGVYEQYF	TGTGCCAGCAGCGAAAGCCCGGGGGTGTACGAGCAGTACTTC
TRBV19	NA	TRBJ1-1	15	NA	CASKGRQGFNTEAFF	TGTGCCAGTAAGGGGAGGCAGGGTTTTAACACTGAAGCTTTCTTT
TRBV6-6	NA	TRBJ1-1	13	NA	CASSYYGYTEAFF	TGTGCCAGCAGTTACTACGGGTACACTGAAGCTTTCTTT
TRBV18	NA	TRBJ1-2	16	TRBD1	CASSPPGDRVGYGYTF	TGTGCCAGCTCACCACCGGGGGACAGGGTTGGGTATGGCTACACCTTC
TRBV1	NA	TRBJ2-1	15	NA	CTSSLKEKGDNEQFF	TGCACCAGCAGCCTCAAGGAAAAAGGGGACAATGAGCAGTTCTTC
TRBV5-1	NA	TRBJ2-3	18	TRBD2	CASSLVLREALSTDTQYF	TGCGCCAGCAGCTTGGTGCTGCGGGAGGCCCTCAGCACAGATACGCAGTATTTT
TRBV9	NA	TRBJ2-7	14	TRBD2	CASSALGLGYEQYF	TGTGCCAGCAGCGCCCTGGGACTAGGGTACGAGCAGTACTTC
TRBV6-1	NA	TRBJ2-7	15	TRBD2	CASSLTSGRAYEQYF	TGTGCCAGCAGTCTTACTAGCGGGAGGGCCTACGAGCAGTACTTC
TRBV2	NA	TRBJ2-7	11	NA	CASSDRYEQYF	TGTGCCAGCAGTGACCGGTACGAGCAGTACTTC
TRBV19	NA	TRBJ1-5	16	NA	CASSMSGGNSGQPQHF	TGTGCCAGTAGTATGAGTGGGGGCAACAGCGGTCAGCCCCAGCATTTT
TRBV5-1	NA	TRBJ2-5	17	TRBD2	CASSFTGLAGMGETQYF	TGCGCCAGCAGCTTCACCGGACTAGCGGGAATGGGAGAGACCCAGTACTTC
TRBV2	NA	TRBJ2-7	16	NA	CASSERGGSPRSEQYF	TGTGCCAGCAGTGAAAGGGGGGGCTCCCCCCGTAGCGAGCAGTACTTC
TRBV5-1	NA	TRBJ2-2	16	NA	CASSLRAEGRSGELFF	TGCGCCAGCAGCCTGAGGGCGGAGGGCCGTAGCGGGGAGCTGTTTTTT
TRBV30	once	TRBJ2-2	14	TRBD1	CARSGTGHTGELFF	TGTGCGCGGTCAGGGACAGGGCACACCGGGGAGCTGTTTTTT
TRBV9	NA	TRBJ2-2	17	TRBD2	CASSGPLLAGVTGELFF	TGTGCCAGCAGCGGCCCCCTACTAGCGGGAGTTACCGGGGAGCTGTTTTTT
TRBV28	NA	TRBJ2-3	13	TRBD1	CASWDRGSDTQYF	TGTGCCAGCTGGGACAGGGGTTCAGATACGCAGTATTTT
TRBV6-5	once	TRBJ2-1	15	TRBD1	CASSPRQGGYNEQFF	TGTGCCAGCAGTCCCAGACAGGGGGGATACAATGAGCAGTTCTTC
TRBV27	NA	TRBJ2-3	15	TRBD1	CASRETGTGKWSQYF	TGTGCCAGCAGGGAAACCGGGACAGGGAAATGGTCGCAGTATTTT
TRBV28	NA	TRBJ1-4	17	NA	CASSLLSRGTDNEKLFF	TGTGCCAGCAGTTTACTCAGTCGCGGGACGGATAATGAAAAACTGTTTTTT
TRBV5-1	NA	TRBJ2-7	15	TRBD1	CASSLGQGALHEQYF	TGCGCCAGCAGCTTGGGACAGGGGGCGCTTCACGAGCAGTACTTC
TRBV27	NA	TRBJ2-7	14	NA	CASRSPAAPYEQYF	TGTGCCAGCAGGTCCCCAGCAGCGCCCTACGAGCAGTACTTC